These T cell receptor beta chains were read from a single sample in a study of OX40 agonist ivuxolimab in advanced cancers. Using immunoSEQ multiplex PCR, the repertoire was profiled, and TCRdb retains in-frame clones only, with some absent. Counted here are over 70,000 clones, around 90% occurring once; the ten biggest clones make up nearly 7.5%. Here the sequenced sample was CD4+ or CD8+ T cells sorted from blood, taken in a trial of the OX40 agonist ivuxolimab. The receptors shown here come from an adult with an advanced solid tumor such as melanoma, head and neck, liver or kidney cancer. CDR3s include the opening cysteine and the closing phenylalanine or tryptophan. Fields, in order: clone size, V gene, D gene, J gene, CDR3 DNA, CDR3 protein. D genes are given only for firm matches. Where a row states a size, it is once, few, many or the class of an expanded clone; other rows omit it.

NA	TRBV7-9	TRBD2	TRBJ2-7	TGTGCCAGCAGCTTAGTGCTAGCGGGAGTGATCGAGCAGTACTTC	CASSLVLAGVIEQYF
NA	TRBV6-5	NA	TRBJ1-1	TGTGCCAGCAGACAGACTCAGAACACTGAAGCTTTCTTT	CASRQTQNTEAFF
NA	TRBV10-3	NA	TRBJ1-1	TGTGCCATCAGTGAGTCGTGGGAAGCTTTCTTT	CAISESWEAFF
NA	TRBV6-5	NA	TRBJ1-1	TGTGCCAGCAGTTACTCGCGACAGAGCGTTGCTTTCTTT	CASSYSRQSVAFF
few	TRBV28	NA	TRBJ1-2	TGTGCCAGCATCGACCTGGGGGGCCCGATCTCCAACTATGGCTACACCTTC	CASIDLGGPISNYGYTF
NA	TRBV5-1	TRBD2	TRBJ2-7	TGCGCCAGCAGCTTGGTCGGGACTAGCGGGAACTCCTACGAGCAGTACTTC	CASSLVGTSGNSYEQYF
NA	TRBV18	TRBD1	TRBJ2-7	TGTGCCAGCTCACCCCTTGGTGGGGACAGCCTCGACTACGAGCAGTACTTC	CASSPLGGDSLDYEQYF
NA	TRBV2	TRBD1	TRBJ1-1	TGTGCCAGCCCTCGGACAGGGGGAGCTTTCTTT	CASPRTGGAFF
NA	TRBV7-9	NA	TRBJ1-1	TGTGCCAGCAGCTTAGGGCAGGGTCCATTAGGAGCTTTCTTT	CASSLGQGPLGAFF
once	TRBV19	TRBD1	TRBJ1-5	TGTGCCAGTGGACTAGACAGGGAAGCCAATCAGCCCCAGCATTTT	CASGLDREANQPQHF
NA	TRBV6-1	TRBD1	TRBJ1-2	TGTGCCAGCACCGGAGGGACAGAGGGGTATGGCTACACCTTC	CASTGGTEGYGYTF
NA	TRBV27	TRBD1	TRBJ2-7	TGTGCCAGCAGTTTATCAGGGGGCAACGAGCAGTACTTC	CASSLSGGNEQYF
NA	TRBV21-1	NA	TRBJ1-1	TGTGCCAGCAGCAAAGAGGGCAGGGAGGACACTGAAGCTTTCTTT	CASSKEGREDTEAFF
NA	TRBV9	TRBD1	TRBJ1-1	TGTGCCAGCAGCGCGCACCGGGACAGGGAAGCTTTCTTT	CASSAHRDREAFF
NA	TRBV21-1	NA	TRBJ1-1	TGTGCCAGCAGCAAGTCGCAGATAAGCCTACAGGGGGAGTCTGAAGCTTTCTTT	CASSKSQISLQGESEAFF
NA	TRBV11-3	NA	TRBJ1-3	TGTGCCAGCAGCCGACTAGGGACTGGAAACACCATATATTTT	CASSRLGTGNTIYF
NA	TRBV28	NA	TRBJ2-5	TGTGCCAGCAGCCGACACCAAGAGACCCAGTACTTC	CASSRHQETQYF
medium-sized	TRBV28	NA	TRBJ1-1	TGTGCCAGCAGTTTCTGGGGCGCGAAGACTGAAGCTTTCTTT	CASSFWGAKTEAFF
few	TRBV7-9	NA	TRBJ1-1	TGTGCCAGCAGCTTACAGGGTCATTGGAACACTGAAGCTTTCTTT	CASSLQGHWNTEAFF
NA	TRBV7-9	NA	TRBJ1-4	TGTGCCAGCAGCTCGCGGGACGGAAATGAAAAACTGTTTTTT	CASSSRDGNEKLFF
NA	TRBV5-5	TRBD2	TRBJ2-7	TGTGCCAGCAGCCCCGGGACTAGCGGGAGTTTGGTCGAGCAGTACTTC	CASSPGTSGSLVEQYF
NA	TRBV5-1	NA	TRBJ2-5	TGCGCCAGCAGCTTGTACGGTGAAGAGCAGTACTTC	CASSLYGEEQYF
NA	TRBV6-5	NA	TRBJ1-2	TGTGCCAGCAGCCCCGGACAGATGAATGGCTACACCTTC	CASSPGQMNGYTF
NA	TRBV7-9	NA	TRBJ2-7	TGTGCCAGCAGTCCCGGTTGGTCCTACGAGCAGTACTTC	CASSPGWSYEQYF